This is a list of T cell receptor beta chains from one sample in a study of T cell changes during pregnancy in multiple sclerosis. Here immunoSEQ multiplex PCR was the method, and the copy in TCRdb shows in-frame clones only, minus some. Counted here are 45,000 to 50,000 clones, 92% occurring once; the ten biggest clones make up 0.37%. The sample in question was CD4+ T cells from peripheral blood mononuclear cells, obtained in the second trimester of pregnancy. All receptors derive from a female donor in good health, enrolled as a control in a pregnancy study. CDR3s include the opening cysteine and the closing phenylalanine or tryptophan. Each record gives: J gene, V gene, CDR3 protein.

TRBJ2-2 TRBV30 CAYQPPGQGGTGELFF
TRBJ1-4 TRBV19 CASSIGRDVEKLFF
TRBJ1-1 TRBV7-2 CASSVMLGTGATEAFF
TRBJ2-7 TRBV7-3 CASSLNPLRQGDHEQYF
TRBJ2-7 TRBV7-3 CASSSAGGSYEQYF
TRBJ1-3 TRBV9 CASSVGAANSGNTIYF
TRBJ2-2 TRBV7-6 CASSGRSTGELFF
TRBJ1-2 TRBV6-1 CASKEGRSTNYGYTF
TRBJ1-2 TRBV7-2 CASSQRQGGTF
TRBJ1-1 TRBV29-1 CSVASAGGTEAFF
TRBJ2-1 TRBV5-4 CASSWPGQGYNEQFF
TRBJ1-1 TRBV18 CASSPRTVNTEAFF
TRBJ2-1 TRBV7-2 CASSLGLAVGEQFF
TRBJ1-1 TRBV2 CASRETSGTTATEAFF
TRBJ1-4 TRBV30 CAWTGGNEKLFF
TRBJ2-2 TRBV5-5 CASSLGRDSNTGELFF
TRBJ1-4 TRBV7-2 CASSRGVNEKLFF
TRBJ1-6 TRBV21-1 CASSKDGQGAANSPLHF
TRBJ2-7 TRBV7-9 CASSPGVSEQYF
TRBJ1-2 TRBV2 CASKPQGVLYGYTF
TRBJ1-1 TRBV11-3 CASSLGRGREAFF
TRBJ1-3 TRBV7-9 CASRASSGNTIYF
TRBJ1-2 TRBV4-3 CASSQGAGSNYGYTF
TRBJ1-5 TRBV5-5 CASSPDSQGQPQHF
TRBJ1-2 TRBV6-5 CASSPFEGNYGYTF
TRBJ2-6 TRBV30 CAWSVESVSGANVLTF
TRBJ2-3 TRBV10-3 CAITMTSGNTDTQYF
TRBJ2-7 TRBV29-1 CSVSLQAYEQYF
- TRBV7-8 CASSLASLAGGPFHNEQYF
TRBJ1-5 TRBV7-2 CASSLRSNQPQHF
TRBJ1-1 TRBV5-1 CASSLAAGTEAFF
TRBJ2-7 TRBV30 CAWSVPRGGFGEQYF
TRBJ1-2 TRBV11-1 CASSPRTVPSNYGYTF
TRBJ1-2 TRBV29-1 CSVGSGGRGYTF
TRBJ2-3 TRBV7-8 CASSSPSGGTTDTQYF
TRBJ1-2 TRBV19 CATTPGGGDYGYTF
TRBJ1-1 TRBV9 CASSVGVGVNTEAFF
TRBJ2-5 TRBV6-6 CASSFRGPRETQYF
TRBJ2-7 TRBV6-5 CASSYSSWEYEQYF
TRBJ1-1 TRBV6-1 CASSPVPFYEAFF
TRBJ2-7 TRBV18 CASSPLSGTGGREQYF
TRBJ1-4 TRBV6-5 CASARGQPVEKLFF
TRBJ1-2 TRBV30 CAWSAQRTSPGYTF
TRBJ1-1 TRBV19 CASSSTGETEAFF
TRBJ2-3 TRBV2 CASIRGVGTDTQYF
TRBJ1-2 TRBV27 CASKTGYSGGGYTF
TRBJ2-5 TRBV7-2 CASSLASRTSGSETQYF
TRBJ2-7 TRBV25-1 CASSEPGQSFSYEQYF
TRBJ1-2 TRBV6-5 CASSYSYTDGYTF
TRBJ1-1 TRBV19 CASTQNRGTEAFF
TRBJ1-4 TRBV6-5 CASSQRQGRVEKLFF
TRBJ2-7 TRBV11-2 CASSKEGGEKSQYF